The table lists the clone carrying this T cell receptor beta chain with many counts. These data come from a study of CD8 T cells in ankylosing spondylitis. This CDR3 is 12 amino acids long. The V gene lost 0 bases and the J gene lost 6 bases, with 3 bases spanning the gap. Quantitative 5'-RACE with molecular barcodes produced the TCR beta libraries. TCRdb called the 5' RACE reads again in MiXCR, with one record for every CDR3 protein. The sample yields a few hundred thousand distinct CDR3 sequences, over 9.5% seen once. The chain is built from TRBV12-3 or TRBV12-4 and TRBJ2-1, with D uncertain. Sequences were obtained from blood, either unsorted or a sorted T cell fraction (not recorded which). The receptor's source is a male donor with ankylosing spondylitis or in good health (not recorded which). The CDR3 loop is CASSLAANEQFF. CDR3 nucleotides: TGTGCCAGCAGTTTAGCGGCCAATGAGCAGTTCTTC.